This TCR beta chain stems from a study of yellow fever vaccine responses in identical twins. TCRdb itself ran the RT-PCR reads through MiXCR, one entry per CDR3 protein. The sample records 9,500 to 11,000 distinct CDR3 sequences, 77% being singletons. The V and J ends lost 4 bases and 2 bases, in that order; junction bases with no gene match: 4. CDR3 length equals 16 residues. From germline, CDR1 is KGHDR and CDR2 SFDVKD. The chain has TRBV24-1 and TRBJ2-5; 12 positions match TRBD2. The receptor comes from a woman between 18 and 29 years old who received the yellow fever vaccine. Material: T cells from blood (PBMCs), unsorted or a sorted subset (not recorded which), obtained before or after yellow fever vaccination (not recorded which). The DNA of the CDR3 is TGTGCCACCAGTGAATTCGGACTAGCGGGACAAGAGACCCAGTACTTC. It encodes CATSEFGLAGQETQYF.